The next 18 T cell receptor beta chains were all read from a single sample in a study of cytomegalovirus exposure and HLA in healthy donors. In the PCR, 60 Vbeta and 13 Jbeta primers were used. Sequencing was performed with immunoSEQ multiplex PCR; in TCRdb, only in-frame clones are kept and a portion is missing. The sample consists of under 150,000 clones, more than 75% of them appearing once. The sequenced sample was PBMCs. These receptors all come from a man aged 50 or older in good health and CMV-seronegative.

The chain recombines TRBV5-1 with TRBJ1-5, with 9 nucleotides matching TRBD1. The length of the CDR3 is 17 residues. Germline V gene sequence: CDR1 SGHRS, CDR2 YFSETQ. V gave up 2 bases and J gave up 8 bases; unmatched junction bases: 14. The CDR3: CASSLNPPGQGLEPQHF. CDR3 DNA sequence: TGCGCCAGCAGCTTAAATCCCCCGGGACAGGGTTTGGAGCCCCAGCATTTT.

The chain combines TRBV7-9 with TRBJ2-5; D is perhaps TRBD2 (5 bases). Germline CDR1 SEHNR, CDR2 FQNEAQ (reference sequence). V gave up 1 base and J gave up 5 bases, with 11 bases separating them. The CDR3 extends over 14 amino acids. The CDR3 DNA sequence: TGTGCCAGCAGCTTAGGGACTCGAACGGAGACCCAGTACTTC. Translated, it gives CASSLGTRTETQYF.

J is TRBJ1-1 and V is TRBV2; D gene unclear. Germline-derived CDR1 and CDR2 are SNHLY and FYNNEI. The CDR3 length is 14 residues. Trimming shortened V by 4 bases and J by 4 bases, and 13 bases separated the two germline ends. In DNA, the CDR3 is TGTGCCAGCAGTGCCAGTCAGGTTTTCACTGAAGCTTTCTTT. Amino acids: CASSASQVFTEAFF.

The chain is built from TRBV7-2 and TRBJ2-2, with TRBD2 matching over 7 bases. The CDR3 covers 15 residues. The J segment lost 4 bases and the V segment lost 1 base, leaving 3 bases of the junction unmatched. Germline values: CDR1 SGHTA, CDR2 FQGNSA. The CDR3 spells CASSLVGTTTGELFF. CDR3 DNA: TGTGCCAGCAGCTTAGTGGGGACTACCACCGGGGAGCTGTTTTTT.

J is TRBJ1-4 and V is TRBV7-9; 8 bases map to TRBD1. From germline, CDR1 is SEHNR and CDR2 FQNEAQ (reference sequence). With 0 bases clipped from V and 6 bases from J, the junction kept 3 bases outside the gene matches. The CDR3 covers 15 residues. The CDR3 sequence is CASSLADREYEKLFF. CDR3 DNA: TGTGCCAGCAGCTTAGCGGACAGGGAATATGAAAAACTGTTTTTT.

The genes are TRBV5-1 and TRBJ1-6, with 10 bases aligning to TRBD1. V was pared by 4 bases and J by 5 bases, with 6 bases of the junction left unmatched. Germline-derived CDR1 and CDR2 are SGHRS and YFSETQ. The CDR3 spans 16 residues. The CDR3 DNA sequence: TGCGCCAGCAGCATAGGGACAGGGGATGATAATTCACCCCTCCACTTT. It is translated as CASSIGTGDDNSPLHF.

This chain links TRBV28 with TRBJ2-1; possibly TRBD1 for D (5 bases). This CDR3 spans 13 amino acids. CDR1 and CDR2 from the germline V gene are MDHEN and SYDVKM. Trimming shortened V by 6 bases and J by 8 bases, and 14 bases separated the two germline ends. DNA of the CDR3: TGTGCCAGCAGAACCCAACAGGTCGATGAGCAGTTCTTC. This sequence encodes CASRTQQVDEQFF.

This clone was detected once. This chain joins TRBV5-1 and TRBJ1-2; 7 positions agree with TRBD1. The J segment lost 2 bases and the V segment lost 3 bases, leaving 7 bases of the junction unmatched. The germline CDR1 and CDR2 sequences are SGHRS and YFSETQ. The CDR3 covers 15 residues. DNA for the CDR3: TGCGCCAGCAGCTCCGGACAGGCCCCAAACTATGGCTACACCTTC. Translated, it gives CASSSGQAPNYGYTF.

The chain carries TRBV29-1 and TRBJ1-1, with 8 bases matching TRBD1. From germline, CDR1 is SQVTM and CDR2 ANQGSEA. J lost 1 base, V lost 5 bases, and 3 bases had no gene match. The CDR3 is 13 amino acids. The CDR3 protein is CSVTTGGNTEAFF. The CDR3 region has the DNA TGCAGCGTTACCACAGGGGGGAACACTGAAGCTTTCTTT.

The chain recombines TRBV11-1 with TRBJ2-2, with TRBD2 matching 10 bases. Germline V gene sequence: CDR1 SGHAT, CDR2 FQDESV (reference sequence). The CDR3 contains 17 residues. V was pared by 5 bases and J by 4 bases, with 10 bases of the junction left unmatched. The CDR3, as DNA: TGTGCCAGCAGCCGCTCCAGTAGCGGGGGGCCCACCGGGGAGCTGTTTTTT. Translating gives CASSRSSSGGPTGELFF.

The J gene is TRBJ1-1, the V gene TRBV30, with TRBD1 matching 12 bases. Germline V gives CDR1 GTSNPN, CDR2 SVGIG (reference sequence). This CDR3 region has 16 residues. Unmatched junction bases numbered 7, after V lost 2 bases and J lost 3 bases. CDR3 protein: CAWSSGTGGSYTEAFF. The DNA for the CDR3 is TGTGCCTGGAGTTCCGGGACAGGGGGCTCTTACACTGAAGCTTTCTTT.

The rearrangement links TRBV7-8 to TRBJ2-2; D is perhaps TRBD1 (6 bases). Looked up from germline, CDR1 is SGHVS and CDR2 is FQNEAQ. Trimming pared 3 bases from V and 7 bases from J, leaving 15 bases between. The CDR3 covers 15 residues. CDR3 in DNA: TGTGCCAGCAGCTTTCGAACAGGGTTAGGCGGGGAGCTGTTTTTT. Its translation: CASSFRTGLGGELFF.

The rearrangement uses TRBV30 and TRBJ2-7; 9 bases map to TRBD1. Germline trimming cut 3 bases from V and 2 bases from J; bases unmatched to any gene: 8. In germline, CDR1 is GTSNPN, CDR2 SVGIG (reference sequence). There are 15 residues in the CDR3. The CDR3 nucleotides are TGTGCCTGGAGCCCCCCGGGACAGGGAACCTACGAGCAGTACTTC. It is translated as CAWSPPGQGTYEQYF.

The J gene is TRBJ2-1, the V gene TRBV29-1; 8 bases are shared with TRBD1. Germline CDR1 SQVTM, CDR2 ANQGSEA. The CDR3 contains 15 residues. The J segment lost 11 bases and the V segment lost 0 bases, leaving 12 bases of the junction unmatched. The CDR3 region is CSVEDPTGVSAQQFF. CDR3 DNA: TGCAGCGTTGAAGACCCGACAGGGGTCAGCGCACAGCAGTTCTTC.

The chain recombines TRBV7-3 with TRBJ2-3, with 10 nucleotides matching TRBD2. The CDR3 loop spans 14 amino acids. J gave up 2 bases and V 5 bases, and 1 base lay outside the gene matches. Germline V gene sequence: CDR1 SGHTA, CDR2 FQGTGA. CDR3 in amino acids: CASSGLAATDTQYF. CDR3 nucleotide sequence: TGTGCCAGCAGCGGACTAGCGGCCACAGATACGCAGTATTTT.

The rearrangement uses TRBV6-5 and TRBJ2-3, with a possible D match to TRBD1 (6 bases). Trimming took 6 bases from V and 0 from J, leaving 13 bases between them. Germline-derived CDR1 and CDR2 are MNHEY and SVGAGI. The CDR3 totals 15 residues. As DNA, the CDR3 is TGTGCCAGCAGGCTGGGACAACCTAGCACAGATACGCAGTATTTT. Translating it yields CASRLGQPSTDTQYF.

The chain couples TRBV18 to TRBJ1-4, with a tentative D call TRBD1 (6 bases). Deletions cut 4 bases from V and 8 bases from J, with 23 bases between. Germline V gene data show CDR1 as KGHSH and CDR2 as LQKENI. The CDR3 is 17 amino acids. The CDR3 bases are TGTGCCAGCTCACACCCCGGACAGACCACCGTGGGGGAAAAACTGTTTTTT. Residues: CASSHPGQTTVGEKLFF.

This clone appeared a single time. The V call is TRBV7-3, the J call TRBJ1-2; 8 bases fit TRBD1. Per germline, CDR1 SGHTA and CDR2 FQGTGA. The trim removed 2 bases at V and 7 bases at J, leaving 3 bases unmatched. The length of the CDR3 is 13 residues. The chain's CDR3 is CASSLVQGGGYTF. Here the CDR3 DNA reads TGTGCCAGCAGCTTAGTACAGGGGGGTGGCTACACCTTC. The complete variable domain, with remaining parts taken from reference TRBV7-3 and TRBJ1-2, reads GAGVSQTPSNKVTEKGKYVELRCDPISGHTALYWYRQSLGQGPEFLIYFQGTGAADDSGLPNDRFFAVRPEGSVSTLKIQRTERGDSAVYLCASSLVQGGGYTFGSGTRLTVV.